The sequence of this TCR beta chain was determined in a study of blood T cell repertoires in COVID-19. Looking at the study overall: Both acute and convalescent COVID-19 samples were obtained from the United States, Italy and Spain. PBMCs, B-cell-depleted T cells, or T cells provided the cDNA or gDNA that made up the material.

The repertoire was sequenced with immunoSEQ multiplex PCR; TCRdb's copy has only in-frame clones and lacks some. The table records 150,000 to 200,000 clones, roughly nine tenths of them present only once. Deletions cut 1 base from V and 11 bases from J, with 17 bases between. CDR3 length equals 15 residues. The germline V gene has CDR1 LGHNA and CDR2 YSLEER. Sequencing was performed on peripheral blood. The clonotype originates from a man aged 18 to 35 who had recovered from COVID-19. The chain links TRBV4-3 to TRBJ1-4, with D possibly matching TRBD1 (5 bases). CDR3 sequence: CASSQARHGAWKLFF. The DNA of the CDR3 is TGCGCCAGCAGCCAAGCTCGCCATGGGGCCTGGAAACTGTTTTTT.